This is a list of T cell receptor beta chains from one sample in a study of T cell responses to AZD1222 COVID-19 vaccine. Sequenced by immunoSEQ multiplex PCR; TCRdb stores in-frame clones only, minus some. In the table there are 110,000 to 150,000 clones, about 88% of which are singletons. The starting material was peripheral blood, obtained on day 0 of AZD1222 vaccination. These receptors were taken from an adult in good health. CDR3s include the opening cysteine and the closing phenylalanine or tryptophan. The D gene is left open where the match is weak. Rows give clone size only sometimes, using once, few, many, or a class for an expanded clone.

j_gene,d_gene,abundance,v_gene,CDR3aa,CDR3nt
TRBJ1-5,TRBD1,-,TRBV19,CASRERKTGVNQPQHF,TGTGCCAGTAGAGAAAGAAAGACAGGGGTGAATCAGCCCCAGCATTTT
TRBJ2-1,-,-,TRBV5-4,CASSLGGVRDDEQFF,TGTGCCAGCAGCTTGGGGGGGGTTCGCGACGATGAGCAGTTCTTC
TRBJ1-5,-,few,TRBV27,CASKQFPGVHSNQPQHF,TGTGCCAGCAAGCAATTTCCCGGAGTTCATAGCAATCAGCCCCAGCATTTT
TRBJ1-1,-,-,TRBV5-6,CASSLSGIPGTEAFF,TGTGCCAGCAGCTTGTCAGGGATCCCGGGGACTGAAGCTTTCTTT
TRBJ1-2,TRBD1,-,TRBV5-4,CASSLEDRDGYTF,TGTGCCAGCAGCTTGGAGGACAGGGATGGCTACACCTTC
TRBJ1-5,-,-,TRBV27,CASSLSGLSNQPQHF,TGTGCCAGCAGTTTATCTGGGTTGAGCAATCAGCCCCAGCATTTT
TRBJ1-2,-,-,TRBV18,CASSPLTGGHGYTF,TGTGCCAGCTCACCACTCACAGGCGGTCATGGCTACACCTTC
TRBJ1-2,-,-,TRBV30,CAWSTDRIANYGYTF,TGTGCCTGGAGTACCGACAGGATAGCTAACTATGGCTACACCTTC
TRBJ1-3,-,-,TRBV19,CASSDPGRGLDTIYF,TGTGCCAGTAGTGACCCCGGGCGGGGGCTCGACACCATATATTTT
TRBJ1-4,TRBD1,-,TRBV4-1,CASSQDRDSLNEKLFF,TGCGCCAGCAGCCAAGATCGGGACAGCCTTAATGAAAAACTGTTTTTT
TRBJ2-7,-,-,TRBV2,CASSIRQSISYEQYF,TGTGCCAGCAGTATTCGACAGTCAATCTCCTACGAGCAGTACTTC
TRBJ2-5,-,-,TRBV5-6,CASSPRRMGGETQYF,TGTGCCAGCAGCCCAAGAAGGATGGGGGGCGAGACCCAGTACTTC
TRBJ2-7,-,-,TRBV6-1,CASSEFGTPIYEQYF,TGTGCCAGCAGTGAATTCGGGACACCCATCTACGAGCAGTACTTC
TRBJ2-5,TRBD1,-,TRBV11-2,CASSLGTGGQETQYF,TGTGCCAGCAGCTTAGGGACAGGGGGGCAAGAGACCCAGTACTTC
TRBJ1-1,-,-,TRBV11-2,CASSLIGGNTEAFF,TGTGCCAGCAGCTTAATCGGGGGGAACACTGAAGCTTTCTTT
TRBJ1-6,-,-,TRBV5-1,CASSSQGTDYNSPLHF,TGCGCCAGCAGCTCGCAGGGGACGGACTATAATTCACCCCTCCACTTT
TRBJ1-5,TRBD1,-,TRBV11-2,CASSLQGGFNQPQHF,TGTGCCAGCAGCTTACAGGGGGGGTTCAATCAGCCCCAGCATTTT
TRBJ2-3,-,-,TRBV2,CASSEGRFTDTQYF,TGTGCCAGCAGTGAGGGACGGTTCACAGATACGCAGTATTTT
TRBJ1-1,-,-,TRBV7-8,CASSTPMNTEAFF,TGTGCCAGCAGCACCCCCATGAACACTGAAGCTTTCTTT
TRBJ1-5,-,-,TRBV27,CASRPGGRSNQPQHF,TGTGCCAGCCGCCCTGGAGGGCGAAGCAATCAGCCCCAGCATTTT
TRBJ2-7,TRBD2,-,TRBV7-9,CASSLAGGRDSYEQYF,TGTGCCAGCAGCTTAGCAGGCGGGAGAGACTCCTACGAGCAGTACTTC
TRBJ2-7,-,-,TRBV18,CASSSSATYEQYF,TGTGCCAGCTCATCTAGCGCAACCTACGAGCAGTACTTC
TRBJ2-1,-,-,TRBV14,CASSRQSYNEQFF,TGTGCCAGCAGCCGGCAGTCTTACAATGAGCAGTTCTTC
TRBJ2-7,-,-,TRBV29-1,CSVVPTDIPYEQYF,TGCAGCGTTGTTCCGACAGATATCCCCTACGAGCAGTACTTC
TRBJ1-4,-,-,TRBV27,CASRLFLLFF,TGTGCCAGCAGACTTTTTTTACTGTTTTTT
TRBJ1-1,-,-,TRBV7-6,CASSLNPNRADTEAFF,TGTGCCAGCAGCTTAAATCCCAACAGGGCAGACACTGAAGCTTTCTTT
TRBJ1-5,-,-,TRBV12-3/TRBV12-4,CASGFGRNQPQHF,TGTGCCAGCGGATTCGGAAGGAATCAGCCCCAGCATTTT
TRBJ2-2,TRBD1,-,TRBV15,CATSRDAGTGVTGELFF,TGTGCCACCAGCAGAGATGCCGGGACAGGGGTGACCGGGGAGCTGTTTTTT
TRBJ1-3,TRBD1,once,TRBV6-5,CASSYSRTTGRNTIYF,TGTGCCAGCAGTTACTCGCGGACGACAGGGAGAAACACCATATATTTT
TRBJ2-4,-,-,TRBV2,CASSERQGLAKNIQYF,TGTGCCAGCAGTGAGCGGCAGGGCCTAGCCAAAAACATTCAGTACTTC
TRBJ1-2,TRBD1,-,TRBV13,CASSLEWWDRTNYGYTF,TGTGCCAGCAGCTTAGAGTGGTGGGACAGGACTAACTATGGCTACACCTTC
TRBJ1-5,-,-,TRBV2,CASSETNQPQHF,TGTGCCAGCAGTGAAACCAATCAGCCCCAGCATTTT
TRBJ2-3,-,-,TRBV2,CASSELGTRSTDTQYF,TGTGCCAGCAGTGAACTAGGGACGAGGAGCACAGATACGCAGTATTTT
TRBJ1-1,-,-,TRBV7-9,CASGTRGPEAFF,TGTGCCAGCGGAACTCGGGGACCTGAAGCTTTCTTT
TRBJ1-1,-,-,TRBV5-4,CASSPFFGGHEAFF,TGTGCCAGCAGCCCGTTCTTCGGGGGGCATGAAGCTTTCTTT
TRBJ1-2,TRBD1,-,TRBV6-5,CASRTGANYGYTF,TGTGCCAGCAGGACAGGGGCTAACTATGGCTACACCTTC
TRBJ1-2,-,-,TRBV19,CASSTGGGSPVYGYTF,TGTGCCAGTAGTACCGGGGGGGGGTCCCCCGTCTATGGCTACACCTTC
TRBJ1-3,-,few,TRBV19,CASKGGFSGNTIYF,TGTGCCAGTAAAGGCGGCTTCTCTGGAAACACCATATATTTT
TRBJ2-1,-,-,TRBV2,CASSEALRAGEQFF,TGTGCCAGCAGTGAAGCGCTCAGGGCGGGTGAGCAGTTCTTC
TRBJ1-1,-,-,TRBV18,CASSADQVTEAFF,TGTGCCAGCTCAGCGGACCAGGTCACTGAAGCTTTCTTT
TRBJ2-5,-,-,TRBV2,CASSGGPRETQYF,TGTGCCAGCAGTGGGGGACCGCGGGAGACCCAGTACTTC
TRBJ1-2,TRBD1,-,TRBV7-9,CASGTGDYGYTF,TGTGCCAGCGGGACAGGGGACTATGGCTACACCTTC
TRBJ2-3,-,-,TRBV24-1,CATSGTSTDTQYF,TGTGCCACGTCGGGTACTAGCACAGATACGCAGTATTTT
TRBJ1-2,-,-,TRBV19,CASGKPNYGYTF,TGTGCCAGTGGAAAACCTAACTATGGCTACACCTTC
TRBJ2-3,TRBD2,-,TRBV15,CATSTSAGGTDTQYF,TGTGCCACCAGCACCTCAGCGGGGGGCACAGATACGCAGTATTTT
TRBJ1-1,-,-,TRBV19,CASSIWGSDTEAFF,TGTGCCAGTAGTATCTGGGGGAGCGACACTGAAGCTTTCTTT
TRBJ2-6,-,-,TRBV6-1,CASSALGQGLWANVLTF,TGTGCCAGCAGTGCGCTGGGGCAGGGTCTGTGGGCCAACGTCCTGACTTTC
TRBJ1-1,-,-,TRBV7-8,CASSLPGSMNTEAFF,TGTGCCAGCAGCTTACCTGGCAGCATGAACACTGAAGCTTTCTTT
TRBJ2-4,-,-,TRBV7-9,CASSLDPWSTKNIQYF,TGTGCCAGCAGCTTAGACCCGTGGAGCACCAAAAACATTCAGTACTTC
TRBJ1-3,-,-,TRBV30,CAWRELDSGPGNTIYF,TGTGCCTGGAGAGAGTTGGACAGTGGACCTGGAAACACCATATATTTT
TRBJ1-6,-,-,TRBV20-1,CSASLAGVNALHF,TGCAGTGCTAGTCTGGCAGGGGTAAATGCCCTCCACTTT
TRBJ2-4,-,-,TRBV19,CASRAGGDKNIQYF,TGTGCCAGTAGGGCTGGGGGAGACAAAAACATTCAGTACTTC
TRBJ1-2,TRBD1,-,TRBV4-1,CASSLITGGHYGYTF,TGCGCCAGCAGCCTCATAACAGGGGGTCACTATGGCTACACCTTC
TRBJ1-2,-,-,TRBV7-8,CASSLVTDSSYGYTF,TGTGCCAGCAGCTTAGTTACAGATTCCTCTTATGGCTACACCTTC
TRBJ2-3,TRBD2,-,TRBV27,CASSAGLAGTRGTDTQYF,TGTGCCAGCAGCGCAGGACTAGCGGGAACCCGGGGCACAGATACGCAGTATTTT
TRBJ2-5,TRBD2,-,TRBV2,CASKTPAGGRETQYF,TGTGCCAGCAAAACTCCGGCGGGGGGGCGAGAGACCCAGTACTTC
TRBJ1-4,-,-,TRBV30,CAWSVANEKLFF,TGTGCCTGGAGTGTAGCAAATGAAAAACTGTTTTTT
TRBJ1-1,-,-,TRBV10-3,CAISETGSRDTEAFF,TGTGCCATCAGTGAGACAGGGAGTAGGGACACTGAAGCTTTCTTT
TRBJ2-7,-,-,TRBV5-1,CASSRVGADPYEQYF,TGCGCCAGCAGCCGAGTGGGGGCGGACCCTTACGAGCAGTACTTC